A selection of T cell receptor beta chains follows, all from one sample in a study of cytomegalovirus exposure and HLA in healthy donors. TCRdb's copy holds only in-frame clones and misses some; the assay was immunoSEQ multiplex PCR. The sample includes some 48,000 clones, over 60% of them seen just once. Sequencing was carried out using PBMCs. All receptors come from a man under 40 in good health and CMV-seropositive. CDR3s include the opening cysteine and the closing phenylalanine or tryptophan. D genes are given only for firm matches. Clone size is not always given. Where it is, it says once, few, many or a class for expanded clones.

J	V	D	size	CDR3	DNA
TRBJ1-2	TRBV4-1	.	.	CASSFPVGGNGYTF	TGCGCCAGCAGCTTTCCAGTCGGGGGTAATGGCTACACCTTC
TRBJ2-7	TRBV7-2	.	.	CASSRSGSRPQQYF	TGTGCCAGCAGCCGCTCCGGGAGCCGTCCCCAGCAGTACTTC
TRBJ2-5	TRBV10-3	TRBD2	.	CAISATRGGKQETQYF	TGTGCCATCAGTGCGACGCGGGGGGGAAAACAAGAGACCCAGTACTTC
TRBJ2-5	TRBV27	TRBD1	.	CASSSWGQGAETQYF	TGTGCCAGCAGTAGCTGGGGACAGGGAGCGGAGACCCAGTACTTC
TRBJ1-4	TRBV7-9	.	.	CASKKGANEKLFF	TGTGCCAGCAAAAAGGGGGCTAATGAAAAACTGTTTTTT
TRBJ1-1	TRBV30	TRBD1	.	CAWRDRGTMNTEAFF	TGTGCCTGGAGGGACAGGGGGACGATGAACACTGAAGCTTTCTTT
TRBJ2-5	TRBV7-7	TRBD2	once	CASSAGTSGGTTAAQYF	TGTGCCAGCAGCGCCGGGACTAGCGGGGGAACTACGGCGGCCCAGTACTTC
TRBJ2-7	TRBV7-7	TRBD2	.	CASSVGSGGHYEQYF	TGTGCCAGCAGCGTAGGTAGCGGGGGGCACTACGAGCAGTACTTC
TRBJ1-3	TRBV7-9	TRBD1	few	CASSLGQPHTGNTIYF	TGTGCCAGCAGCTTGGGACAGCCTCACACTGGAAACACCATATATTTT
TRBJ1-2	TRBV30	TRBD1	few	CAWSVTGQGGGYTF	TGTGCCTGGAGTGTTACGGGACAGGGCGGGGGCTACACCTTC
TRBJ1-3	TRBV9	.	medium-sized	CASSVETGSGNTIYF	TGTGCCAGCAGCGTAGAAACAGGGTCTGGAAACACCATATATTTT
TRBJ2-5	TRBV29-1	TRBD1	once	CSVQGADETQYF	TGCAGCGTTCAGGGGGCAGATGAGACCCAGTACTTC
TRBJ2-3	TRBV6-1	.	once	CAHRGGPTLAQYF	TGTGCCCATAGGGGAGGACCGACCTTGGCGCAGTATTTT
TRBJ1-1	TRBV27	.	once	CASSPVPGQKNTEAFF	TGTGCCAGCAGTCCCGTACCGGGACAAAAGAACACTGAAGCTTTCTTT
TRBJ1-4	TRBV4-1	.	.	CASSQGTVATNEKLFF	TGCGCCAGCAGCCAAGGGACAGTTGCAACTAATGAAAAACTGTTTTTT
TRBJ1-5	TRBV6-1	.	few	CASSKDISNQPQHF	TGTGCCAGCAGTAAGGACATTAGCAATCAGCCCCAGCATTTT
TRBJ2-7	TRBV30	.	.	CAWRPRDSTGEQYF	TGTGCCTGGAGGCCCCGGGACTCAACGGGGGAGCAGTACTTC
TRBJ2-1	TRBV9	TRBD2	.	CASSVPRGGGEQFF	TGTGCCAGCAGCGTTCCCCGGGGGGGCGGTGAGCAGTTCTTC
TRBJ1-1	TRBV5-1	.	few	CASFLGENTEAFF	TGCGCCAGCTTTTTGGGAGAGAACACTGAAGCTTTCTTT
TRBJ1-1	TRBV4-1	.	few	CASSQGFLNTEAFF	TGCGCCAGCAGCCAGGGCTTCCTGAACACTGAAGCTTTCTTT
TRBJ1-2	TRBV18	.	.	CASSPSTNNYGYTF	TGTGCCAGCTCACCATCGACAAACAACTATGGCTACACCTTC
TRBJ1-2	TRBV2	.	.	CASVAAITYTF	TGTGCCAGCGTTGCGGCAATAACCTACACCTTC
TRBJ1-6	TRBV19	.	.	CASSIGPGQPNSPLHF	TGTGCCAGTAGTATCGGACCAGGACAGCCAAATTCACCCCTCCACTTT
TRBJ1-5	TRBV9	TRBD1	.	CASSVGQGYQPQHF	TGTGCCAGCAGCGTAGGACAGGGCTATCAGCCCCAGCATTTT
TRBJ2-7	TRBV11-2	.	.	CASSLNEETAYEQYF	TGTGCCAGCAGCTTAAATGAGGAGACGGCATACGAGCAGTACTTC
TRBJ2-3	TRBV6-4	TRBD2	few	CASSDSGGADTQYF	TGTGCCAGCAGTGACAGCGGGGGGGCAGATACGCAGTATTTT
TRBJ1-3	TRBV5-6	.	.	CASSLGRSGNTIYF	TGTGCCAGCAGCTTGGGGAGGTCTGGAAACACCATATATTTT
TRBJ2-7	TRBV5-4	.	.	CASSPGRDFSSYEQYF	TGTGCCAGCAGCCCTGGGCGGGATTTTAGCTCCTACGAGCAGTACTTC
TRBJ1-2	TRBV5-6	TRBD1	.	CASSSGQAIDGYTF	TGTGCCAGCAGCTCCGGACAGGCTATCGATGGCTACACCTTC
TRBJ1-2	TRBV30	.	.	CAWSVRGNYGYTF	TGTGCCTGGAGTGTACGAGGGAACTATGGCTACACCTTC
TRBJ1-1	TRBV6-6	TRBD1	.	CASGRITGGTEAFF	TGTGCCAGCGGAAGAATAACAGGGGGCACTGAAGCTTTCTTT
TRBJ1-1	TRBV7-6	.	once	CASSSGLTEAFF	TGTGCCAGCAGCTCAGGGTTAACTGAAGCTTTCTTT
TRBJ1-1	TRBV6-6	.	.	CASSPRGAGLNTEAFF	TGTGCCAGCAGTCCCAGAGGCGCAGGGCTGAACACTGAAGCTTTCTTT
TRBJ1-4	TRBV5-1	TRBD1	.	CASSPQGTANEKLFF	TGCGCCAGCAGCCCTCAAGGGACAGCTAATGAAAAACTGTTTTTT
TRBJ1-2	TRBV7-3	TRBD1	.	CASSPSPGGLTF	TGTGCCAGCAGCCCCAGCCCAGGGGGTTTAACCTTC
TRBJ2-3	TRBV5-6	.	.	CASSRETALTDTQYF	TGTGCCAGCAGTCGTGAGACAGCACTCACAGATACGCAGTATTTT
TRBJ1-3	TRBV2	.	.	CASSDNSGNTIYF	TGTGCCAGCAGCGACAACTCTGGAAACACCATATATTTT
TRBJ2-7	TRBV29-1	TRBD2	once	CSGRSGGREQYF	TGCAGCGGCCGGTCCGGGGGGAGGGAGCAGTACTTC
TRBJ1-5	TRBV29-1	.	.	CSVEVAINQPQHF	TGCAGCGTTGAGGTAGCGATCAATCAGCCCCAGCATTTT
TRBJ1-5	TRBV28	.	.	CASSLPPLGKGLKYSNQPQHF	TGTGCCAGCAGTTTACCCCCTCTTGGAAAGGGGTTAAAATATAGCAATCAGCCCCAGCATTTT
TRBJ1-1	TRBV19	.	.	CASSSAGGAGTEAFF	TGTGCCAGTAGTTCGGCGGGAGGGGCGGGCACTGAAGCTTTCTTT
TRBJ2-7	TRBV9	.	.	CASSAREAYEQYF	TGTGCCAGCAGCGCCCGGGAAGCCTACGAGCAGTACTTC
TRBJ2-7	TRBV6-1	.	.	CASSLGGLYEQYF	TGTGCCAGCAGCCTCGGGGGTCTCTACGAGCAGTACTTC
TRBJ1-5	TRBV9	.	.	CASSRGGQGQPQHF	TGTGCCAGCAGCCGGGGGGGCCAGGGTCAGCCCCAGCATTTT
TRBJ2-1	TRBV7-9	TRBD2	.	CASSLDIGGIYNEQFF	TGTGCCAGCAGCTTAGACATCGGGGGGATCTACAATGAGCAGTTCTTC
TRBJ2-5	TRBV9	.	.	CASSVSETQYF	TGTGCCAGCAGCGTAAGCGAGACCCAGTACTTC
TRBJ2-7	TRBV6-5	TRBD1	.	CASSYTGTANYEQYF	TGTGCCAGCAGTTACACCGGGACAGCCAACTACGAGCAGTACTTC
TRBJ2-7	TRBV19	.	.	CASSILTGPFYEQYF	TGTGCCAGTAGTATATTGACAGGACCCTTCTACGAGCAGTACTTC